The T cell receptor (beta chain) under discussion was sequenced for a study of CD8 T cells in ankylosing spondylitis. Study-level findings and limits: As for the disease-linked clones, they showed a CD8+ phenotype and occurred at relatively low frequencies in peripheral blood.

This clonotype was observed at least ten times. Its specificity is unknown. The CDR3 is 14 residues long. V was trimmed by 2 bases and J by 7 bases, leaving 14 bases between them. Germline V lookup: CDR1 MNHEY, CDR2 SVGAGI. TCRdb reanalysed the 5' RACE reads using MiXCR and keeps one entry per CDR3 protein. This sample has about 240,000 distinct CDR3 sequences, with 8% to 9.5% found just once. This chain uses TRBV6-5 with TRBJ2-5; D might be TRBD2 (5 bases). Sequenced sample: blood, either unsorted or a sorted T cell fraction (not recorded which). The TCR was taken from a male donor with ankylosing spondylitis or in good health (not recorded which). In DNA, the CDR3 is TGTGCCAGCAGTTACAAGGGAGACTTAGGGACCCAGTACTTC. Protein sequence: CASSYKGDLGTQYF.